This record looks at one T cell receptor (beta chain) sequence and its context. The antigen is not known. This sample was included in a study of cytomegalovirus exposure and HLA in healthy donors. The wider study: The approximately 120 validation repertoires matched the 666 first-cohort repertoires in platform, a later analysis reported.

Trimming removed 5 bases from V and 4 bases from J; junction bases left unmatched: 14. Germline V gene data show CDR1 as MDHEN and CDR2 as SYDVKM. The CDR3 has 17 amino acids. Whole-study findings and limits: As confirmed in vitro, a few CMV-associated chains were specific for CMV antigens.

Separate from the roughly 720-subject first cohort, the roughly 120-subject validation cohort was the one that the donors belonged to. The protocol was immunoSEQ multiplex PCR, while the TCRdb copy is restricted to in-frame clones and leaves out a portion. The sample lists 120,000 or so clones, roughly 95% seen once, with less than 2% in the top ten. This receptor was obtained from a man aged 18-30 years in good health and CMV-seronegative. Material for sequencing was PBMCs. The V gene is TRBV28, the J gene TRBJ2-7; 10 bases map to TRBD2. The CDR3 bases are TGTGCCAGCAGTCTACCAGGCACCGGGACTAGCGTTTACGAGCAGTACTTC. Encoded protein: CASSLPGTGTSVYEQYF.